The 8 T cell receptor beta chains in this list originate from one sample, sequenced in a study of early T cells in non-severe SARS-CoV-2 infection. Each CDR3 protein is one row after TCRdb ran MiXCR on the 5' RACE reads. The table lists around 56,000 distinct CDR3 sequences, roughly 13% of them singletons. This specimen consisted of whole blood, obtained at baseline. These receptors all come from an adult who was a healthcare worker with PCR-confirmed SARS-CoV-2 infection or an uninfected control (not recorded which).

The CDR3 sequence: CASSFGTDPYEQYF. DNA for the CDR3: TGTGCCAGCAGTTTCGGGACAGACCCCTACGAGCAGTACTTC. The J gene is TRBJ2-7, the V gene TRBV28; 7 nucleotides agree with TRBD1. Trimming took 3 bases from V and 2 from J; bases not matched to a gene: 4. Germline CDR1 is MDHEN and CDR2 is SYDVKM. The CDR3 covers 14 residues. Full variable domain (rest looked up from reference TRBV28 and TRBJ2-7): DVKVTQSSRYLVKRTGEKVFLECVQDMDHENMFWYRQDPGLGLRLIYFSYDVKMKEKGDIPEGYSVSREKKERFSLILESASTNQTSMYLCASSFGTDPYEQYFGPGTRLTVT.

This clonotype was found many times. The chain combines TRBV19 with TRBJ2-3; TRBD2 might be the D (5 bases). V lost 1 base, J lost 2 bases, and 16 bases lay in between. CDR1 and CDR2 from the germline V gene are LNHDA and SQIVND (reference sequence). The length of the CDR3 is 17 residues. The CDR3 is CASSIGRLPLSTDTQYF. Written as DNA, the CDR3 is TGTGCCAGTAGTATAGGGCGACTACCTTTGTCCACAGATACGCAGTATTTT.

CDR3 amino acids: CASSNQGTHAGELFF. The CDR3 DNA sequence: TGTGCCAGCAGTAACCAGGGTACTCATGCCGGGGAGCTGTTTTTT. V and J are TRBV6-5 and TRBJ2-2; the D gene is possibly TRBD1 (5 bases). V was pared by 5 bases and J by 6 bases, with 16 bases between. The length of the CDR3 is 15 residues. Germline V gives CDR1 MNHEY, CDR2 SVGAGI.

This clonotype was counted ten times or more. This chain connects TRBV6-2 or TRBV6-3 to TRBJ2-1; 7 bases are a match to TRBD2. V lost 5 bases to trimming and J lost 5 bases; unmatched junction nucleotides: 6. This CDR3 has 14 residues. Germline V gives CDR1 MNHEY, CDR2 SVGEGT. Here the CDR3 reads CASSPGGSNNEQFF. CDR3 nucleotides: TGTGCCAGCAGTCCCGGGGGGAGTAACAATGAGCAGTTCTTC.

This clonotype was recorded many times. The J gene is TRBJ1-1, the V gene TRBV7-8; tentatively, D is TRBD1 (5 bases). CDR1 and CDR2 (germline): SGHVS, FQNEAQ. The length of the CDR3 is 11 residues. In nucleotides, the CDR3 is TGTGCTCTCGGTGGGGGCACTGAAGCTTTCTTT. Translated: CALGGGTEAFF.

The CDR3 coding sequence is TGTGCCAGCAGCCCGGGACAGGGGGCGAGAGATACGCAGTATTTT. Its translation is CASSPGQGARDTQYF. The chain employs TRBV5-4 and TRBJ2-3, with 12 bases fitting TRBD1. J gave up 5 bases and V 4 bases, and 5 bases lay outside the gene matches. CDR1 is SGHNT and CDR2 is YYREEE in the germline V gene (reference sequence). This CDR3 has 15 residues.

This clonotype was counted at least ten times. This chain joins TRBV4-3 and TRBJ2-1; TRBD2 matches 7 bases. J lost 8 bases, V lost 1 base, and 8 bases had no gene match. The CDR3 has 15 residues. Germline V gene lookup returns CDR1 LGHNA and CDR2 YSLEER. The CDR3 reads CASSQVGEGIDEQFF. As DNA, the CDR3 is TGCGCCAGCAGCCAAGTAGGGGAGGGTATAGATGAGCAGTTCTTC.

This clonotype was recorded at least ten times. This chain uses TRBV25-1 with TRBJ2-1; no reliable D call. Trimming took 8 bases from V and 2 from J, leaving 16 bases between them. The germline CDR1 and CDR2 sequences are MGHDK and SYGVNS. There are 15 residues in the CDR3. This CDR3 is CASSPVVVTYNEQFF. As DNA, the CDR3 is TGTGCCAGCTCTCCCGTTGTGGTGACCTACAATGAGCAGTTCTTC. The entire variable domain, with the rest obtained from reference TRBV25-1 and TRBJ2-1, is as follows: EADIYQTPRYLVIGTGKKITLECSQTMGHDKMYWYQQDPGMELHLIHYSYGVNSTEKGDLSSESTVSRIRTEHFPLTLESARPSHTSQYLCASSPVVVTYNEQFFGPGTRLTVL.